What follows are 9 T cell receptor beta chains derived from one specimen sequenced in a study of shared clonotypes between healthy human individuals. Sequencing was performed with immunoSEQ multiplex PCR; in TCRdb, only in-frame clones are kept and a portion is missing. The sample shows hundreds of thousands of clones, 90% to 96% of them seen only once. The specimen sequenced was naive CD4+ T cells sorted from blood. This sample's subset: CD45RA+ positively selected. The receptors derive from a woman aged 25 to 45 in good health.

In regard to this clone: Different DNA sequences within this sample yield the same CDR3. This sequence joins TRBV10-3 and TRBJ2-1, with D unresolved. V was shortened by 3 bases and J by 3 bases, with 3 bases between the two germline ends. The germline CDR1 and CDR2 sequences are ENHRY and SYGVKD. CDR3 size: 12 residues. The CDR3 region is CAISDLYNEQFF. CDR3 nucleotides: TGTGCCATCAGTGACCTCTACAATGAGCAGTTCTTC.

The chain is built from TRBV25-1 and TRBJ1-6; no definite D call. Germline assignment: CDR1 MGHDK and CDR2 SYGVNS. Trimming cost V 2 bases and J 5 bases, with 7 bases left between them. CDR3 size: 14 residues. The CDR3 reads CASSELRDNSPLHF. Here the CDR3 DNA reads TGTGCCAGCAGTGAACTCAGAGATAATTCACCCCTCCACTTT. The variable domain in full, completed from reference TRBV25-1 and TRBJ1-6, reads EADIYQTPRYLVIGTGKKITLECSQTMGHDKMYWYQQDPGMELHLIHYSYGVNSTEKGDLSSESTVSRIRTEHFPLTLESARPSHTSQYLCASSELRDNSPLHFGNGTRLTVT.

This sequence joins TRBV10-3 and TRBJ1-1; D call uncertain. V lost 10 bases, J lost 5 bases, and 17 bases lay in between. The CDR3 consists of 13 residues. Germline V CDR1 and CDR2: ENHRY, SYGVKD. CDR3 DNA: TGTGCCACCCGCACCGAGCGGGGAACTGAAGCTTTCTTT. Its protein is CATRTERGTEAFF.

The genes are TRBV4-1 and TRBJ1-1; D is undetermined. Per germline, CDR1 MGHRA and CDR2 YSYEKL. The CDR3 sequence is 16 residues long. The ends were cut back, 0 bases at V and 0 bases at J, with 11 bases in the middle. Here the CDR3 reads CASSQEGGSMNTEAFF. The CDR3 DNA sequence: TGCGCCAGCAGCCAAGAGGGCGGGTCAATGAACACTGAAGCTTTCTTT.

The V and J genes are TRBV7-9 and TRBJ2-7; D is uncertain. The CDR3 spans 15 residues. Germline V CDR1 and CDR2: SEHNR, FQNEAQ (reference sequence). Trimming took 1 base from V and 1 from J, leaving 11 bases between them. The CDR3 loop is CASSLGLGISYEQYF. In DNA, the CDR3 is TGTGCCAGCAGCTTAGGTCTAGGTATTTCCTACGAGCAGTACTTC. The variable domain in full, completed from reference TRBV7-9 and TRBJ2-7, reads DTGVSQNPRHKITKRGQNVTFRCDPISEHNRLYWYRQTLGQGPEFLTYFQNEAQLEKSRLLSDRFSAERPKGSFSTLEIQRTEQGDSAMYLCASSLGLGISYEQYFGPGTRLTVT.

The V call is TRBV5-1, the J call TRBJ1-3; 7 bases map to TRBD1. This CDR3 is built from 17 residues. The junction had 9 bases not matched to a gene; V was cut back by 3 bases and J by 0 bases. Germline V CDR1 and CDR2: SGHRS, YFSETQ. CDR3: CASSYTTGDVSGNTIYF. CDR3 DNA: TGCGCCAGCAGCTACACCACAGGGGATGTCTCTGGAAACACCATATATTTT.

This clone was observed once. The chain employs TRBV6-5 and TRBJ1-3; D perhaps matches TRBD1 (6 bases). This CDR3 has 14 residues. The V gene lost 5 bases and the J gene lost 4 bases, with 12 bases spanning the gap. The germline CDR1 and CDR2 sequences are MNHEY and SVGAGI. The CDR3 nucleotides are TGTGCCAGCAGTGTCCCGGGACACGGAAACACCATATATTTT. It yields the protein CASSVPGHGNTIYF.

This chain joins TRBV4-2 and TRBJ1-6; D is unclear. Germline-derived CDR1 and CDR2 are LGHNA and YNFKEQ. V dropped 0 bases and J dropped 7 bases, with 4 bases sitting between them. The CDR3 sequence is 13 residues long. This chain's CDR3 is CASSQEGNSPLHF. CDR3 in DNA: TGTGCCAGCAGCCAAGAGGGCAATTCACCCCTCCACTTT.

This rearrangement joins TRBV4-1 to TRBJ2-7, with unresolved D. CDR3 length equals 16 residues. The V end was cut by 2 bases, the J end by 7 bases, with 21 bases between. CDR1 is MGHRA and CDR2 is YSYEKL in the germline V gene. DNA of the CDR3: TGCGCCAGCAGCCAACAACTAACTTGGAAGTTTTGGGAGCAGTACTTC. Its translation is CASSQQLTWKFWEQYF.